This TCR beta chain was documented in a study of OX40 agonist ivuxolimab in advanced cancers. This CDR3 contains 13 residues. CDR1 is SEHNR and CDR2 is FQNEAQ in the germline V gene (reference sequence). V shed 5 bases, J shed 8 bases, and the junction held 8 bases outside the gene matches. Assay: immunoSEQ multiplex PCR; the TCRdb copy retains only in-frame clones and omits some. The data hold around 30,000 clones, with roughly 80% observed a single time. This chain connects TRBV7-9 to TRBJ1-2; 7 bases agree with TRBD1. The sequencing used CD4+ or CD8+ T cells sorted from blood, collected in a trial of the OX40 agonist ivuxolimab. The clonotype was recovered from an adult with an advanced solid tumor such as melanoma, head and neck, liver or kidney cancer. In nucleotides, the CDR3 is TGTGCCAGCAGCCTACAAGGGACAGCCGGCTACACCTTC. Encoded protein: CASSLQGTAGYTF.